The sequence of this T cell receptor beta chain was determined in a study of early T cells in non-severe SARS-CoV-2 infection. Overall study context: Chains stayed unpaired after sequencing of bulk RNA from unsorted whole blood. The study, taken as a whole, reports: Private and CD4 specificities were missed by VDJdb matching, which favored anti-spike CD8 responses.

V was pared by 7 bases and J by 1 base, with 21 bases between. CDR1 and CDR2 (germline): SQVTM, ANQGSEA. The CDR3 runs 16 residues. This clonotype has a handful of counts. Its specificity is unknown. Researchers tagged individual cDNA molecules with unique molecular identifiers. TCRdb re-called the 5' RACE reads with MiXCR, one entry per CDR3 protein. The table has 70,000 to 80,000 distinct CDR3 sequences, roughly an eighth seen once. The TCR sequence derives from an adult who was a healthcare worker with PCR-confirmed SARS-CoV-2 infection or an uninfected control (not recorded which). Sequencing used whole blood, obtained at baseline. The chain links TRBV29-1 to TRBJ2-3; D gene unclear. The CDR3 region has the DNA TGCAGCGCTGGAGCTACAAGACTTTCCCGCACAGATACGCAGTATTTT. Protein: CSAGATRLSRTDTQYF.